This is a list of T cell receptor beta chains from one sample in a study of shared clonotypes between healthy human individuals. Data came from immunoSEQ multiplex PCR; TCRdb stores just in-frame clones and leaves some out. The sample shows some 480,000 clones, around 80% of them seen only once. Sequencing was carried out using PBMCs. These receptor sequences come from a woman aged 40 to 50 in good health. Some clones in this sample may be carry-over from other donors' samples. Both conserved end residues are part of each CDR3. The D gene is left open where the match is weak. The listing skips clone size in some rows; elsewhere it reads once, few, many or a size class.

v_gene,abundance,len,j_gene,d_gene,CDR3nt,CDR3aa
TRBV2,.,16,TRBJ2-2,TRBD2,TGTGCCAGCAGTGATGCACTAGCGGCGAACACCGGGGAGCTGTTTTTT,CASSDALAANTGELFF
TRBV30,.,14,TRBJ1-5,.,TGTGCCTGGAGCGGGACAATCCGGGGCCAGCCCCAGCATTTT,CAWSGTIRGQPQHF
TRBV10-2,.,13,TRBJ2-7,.,TGCGCCAGCAGTGATTTTTGGCGATACGAGCAGTACTTC,CASSDFWRYEQYF
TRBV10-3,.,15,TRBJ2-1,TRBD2,TGTGCCATCAGTGAGTCGACGCTTACTAGCGCCCCGCGGGTCTTC,CAISESTLTSAPRVF
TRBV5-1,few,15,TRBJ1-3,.,TGCGCCAGCAGCCTCGATGTTGGGTCGGGAAACACCATATATTTT,CASSLDVGSGNTIYF
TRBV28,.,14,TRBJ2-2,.,TGTGCCAGCAGTGAGGCGTTAAGTACCGGGGAGCTGTTTTTT,CASSEALSTGELFF
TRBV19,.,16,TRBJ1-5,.,TGTGCCAGTAGTATAGATGAAGGGAGTATGGGACAGCCCCAGCATTTT,CASSIDEGSMGQPQHF
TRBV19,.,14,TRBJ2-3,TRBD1,TGTGCCAGTAGTATGGGGACAGGGATTGATACGCAGTATTTT,CASSMGTGIDTQYF
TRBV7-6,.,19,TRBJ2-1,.,TGTGCCAGCAGCCTATTCCGGGACATCCAAAGTCGGGATTACAATGAGCAGTTCTTC,CASSLFRDIQSRDYNEQFF
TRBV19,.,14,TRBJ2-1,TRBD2,TGTGCCAGTAGTAATCAGGGACTAGCGAATGAGCAGTTCTTC,CASSNQGLANEQFF
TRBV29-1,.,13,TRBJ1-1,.,TGCAGCGTTGAAAAAGAGCCGAACACTGAAGCTTTCTTT,CSVEKEPNTEAFF
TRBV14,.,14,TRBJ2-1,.,TGTGCCAGCAAGGCAGGAGCCACCTACAATGAGCAGTTCTTC,CASKAGATYNEQFF
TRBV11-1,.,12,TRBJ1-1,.,TGTGCCAGCAGCGGACTTTACACTGAAGCTTTCTTT,CASSGLYTEAFF
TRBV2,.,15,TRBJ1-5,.,TGTGCCAGCAGTGTGCAGGGGTCTGGCAATCAGCCCCAGCATTTT,CASSVQGSGNQPQHF
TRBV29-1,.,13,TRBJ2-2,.,TGCAGCGTTGGCCTAACAGGTGGCGGGGAGCTGTTTTTT,CSVGLTGGGELFF
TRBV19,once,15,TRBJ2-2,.,TGTGCCAGTAGTACCTACCGGGAAAACACCAGGGAGCTGTTTTTT,CASSTYRENTRELFF
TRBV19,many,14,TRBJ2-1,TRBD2,TGTGCCAGTAGTACCCCGGGACTAGTAGATGAGCAGTTCTTC,CASSTPGLVDEQFF
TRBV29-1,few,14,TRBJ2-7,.,TGCAGCGCTACTATGTCCGGGGCCGCGGTCGAGCAGTACTTC,CSATMSGAAVEQYF
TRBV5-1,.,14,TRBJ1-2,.,TGCGCCAGCAGCCAGGCACAGGAGAACTATGGCTACACCTTC,CASSQAQENYGYTF
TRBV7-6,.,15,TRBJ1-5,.,TGTGCCAGCAGCTTAGATCTGGGGTGGACGCAGCCCCAGCATTTT,CASSLDLGWTQPQHF
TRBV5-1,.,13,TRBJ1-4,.,TGCGCCAGCAGCTTGGAAGGACAAGAAAAACTGTTTTTT,CASSLEGQEKLFF
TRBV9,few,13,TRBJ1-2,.,TGTGCCAGCAGCGTAGACAGAAACTATGGCTACACCTTC,CASSVDRNYGYTF
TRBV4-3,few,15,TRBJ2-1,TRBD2,TGCGCCAGCAGCCAAGGGTTTAGCGGGGGCAATGAGCAGTTCTTC,CASSQGFSGGNEQFF
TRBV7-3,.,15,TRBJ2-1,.,TGTGCCAGCAGTCAAGGGGCCAGCTCCTACAATGAGCAGTTCTTC,CASSQGASSYNEQFF
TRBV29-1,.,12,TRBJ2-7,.,TGCAGCGTCGCTCGGACAGACTACGAGCAGTACTTC,CSVARTDYEQYF
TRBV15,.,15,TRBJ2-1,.,TGTGCCACCAGCAGAGATCGGGTAGCGAGCGATGAGCAGTTCTTC,CATSRDRVASDEQFF
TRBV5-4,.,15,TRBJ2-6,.,TGTGCCAGCAGCTTGGCTGGTACCGGGGCCAACGTCCTGACTTTC,CASSLAGTGANVLTF
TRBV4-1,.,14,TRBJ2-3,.,TGCGCCAGCAGCCAAGATAGCGGCACAGATACGCAGTATTTT,CASSQDSGTDTQYF
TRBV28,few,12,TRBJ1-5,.,TGTGCCAGCAGCAGGGGTACTCAGCCCCAGCATTTT,CASSRGTQPQHF
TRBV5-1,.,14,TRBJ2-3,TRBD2,TGCGCCAGCAGCTTGGGGACTAGCGGGGAAGATCAGTATTTT,CASSLGTSGEDQYF
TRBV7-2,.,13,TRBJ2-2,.,TGTGCCAGCAGCTCAGACTACACCGGGGAGCTGTTTTTT,CASSSDYTGELFF
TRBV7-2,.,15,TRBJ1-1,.,TGTGCCAGCAGCTTAGTCTGGTCCACGAACACTGAAGCTTTCTTT,CASSLVWSTNTEAFF
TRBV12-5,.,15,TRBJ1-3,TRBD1,TGTGCTAGTGGTTTGGACAGGGGTGCTGGAAACACCATATATTTT,CASGLDRGAGNTIYF